The sequence of this TCR beta chain was determined in a study of post-analysis software for immune sequencing data (dated by TCRdb to 2015 to 2017). With regard to the full study: Disease courses on record covered relapsing-remitting, secondary progressive and progressive-relapsing multiple sclerosis, though some patients had no subtype annotation. Patient repertoires were compared against around twelve previously published healthy control repertoires from donors aged about 6 to 27 years. A subset of samples was prepared in parallel using single-end sample barcoding, then pooled and co-amplified after Illumina adapter ligation. Points the paper makes about the study in general: Direct clustering with F measure revealed strong co-clustering of samples prepared in the same batch, which led to a batch-effect correction. The control group was slightly older than the multiple sclerosis patient group. Significantly lower normalized Chao1 diversity was found in multiple sclerosis patients than in controls, suggesting substantial peripheral T-cell clonal expansion. Significantly higher frequencies in patients than in controls were found for roughly 5 TRBV segments, including TRBV5-6, TRBV5-1 and TRBV20-1.

Reading the germline V gene gives CDR1 MGHRA and CDR2 YSYEKL. From its cysteine to its phenylalanine, the CDR3 spans 15 amino acids. The entry retains the CDR3 DNA only, 45 bases that are in frame from base 1. Clipping removes 1 base from V and 2 bases from J, with 4 as the unmatched junction base count. Library method: PCR. Sequencing instrument: Illumina HiSeq 2500. Unique molecular identifiers were incorporated into TCR beta cDNA libraries to reduce PCR and sequencing biases. Roughly 0.5 million cDNA molecules were obtained per 1 to 10 million input T cells, so each molecule approximated one T cell. The patient libraries were prepared and sequenced with the same protocol used for the earlier healthy control dataset. Within a given batch, samples were prepared together, multiplexed and sequenced on the same HiSeq lane. The authors processed their data as follows. MIGEC handled the raw barcoded reads, throwing out single-read molecular identifier groups before consensus assembly and CDR3 extraction. VDJtools was used for post-analysis of the clonotype tables, with diversity normalized by down-sampling every dataset to the smallest sample size. In repertoire overlap clustering, CDR3 amino acid sequences, but not nucleotide sequences, were matched to correct batch-related cross-sample contamination. The public reads were reprocessed in TCRdb via fastp at Q25 and MiXCR, keeping in-frame beta chains. A single entry per CDR3 protein holds the most common genes and DNA from its merged rows. The V and J calls reflect TCRdb's pipeline rather than the authors' work. The sample table records hundreds of thousands of distinct CDR3 sequences; roughly 45% of these occur just once. The ten largest clones take up over 10% of the sample.

TCR beta repertoires were profiled from peripheral blood of 10 to 15 young patients with multiple sclerosis to demonstrate the VDJtools post-analysis software. The multiple sclerosis patients were children and adolescents between roughly 6 and 17 years of age. This clonotype was observed a few times. Its recognized antigen is unknown. The input lacks base qualities; no much larger clone sits a single base away. The sample taken for sequencing was blood. The origin of this receptor is a girl between 10 and 17 years old with multiple sclerosis. Rearrangement joined TRBV4-1 to TRBJ1-1; TRBD1 lines up with 7 middle nucleotides. The CDR3 has the sequence CASSQAYRGNTEAFF. The DNA sequence follows: TGCGCCAGCAGCCAAGCCTACAGGGGAAACACTGAAGCTTTCTTT.